This entry lists 22 T cell receptor beta chains sequenced from one sample in a study of cytomegalovirus exposure and HLA in healthy donors. 60 Vbeta and 13 Jbeta primers were used in PCR. Libraries were prepared by immunoSEQ multiplex PCR; TCRdb keeps only in-frame clonotypes and omits some of them. The table lists around 75,000 clones, approximately 80% of them singletons. The sequenced sample consisted of PBMCs. The source of these receptors is a young man in good health and CMV-seronegative.

The V call is TRBV6-6, the J call TRBJ1-4; 9 nucleotides line up with TRBD1. CDR1 is MNHNY, CDR2 SVGAGI, per germline (reference sequence). Germline trimming cut 4 bases from V and 8 bases from J; bases unmatched to any gene: 8. The CDR3 loop spans 15 amino acids. The CDR3 nucleotides read TGTGCCAGCAGTTTTCCGGGACAGGGAGAGGAAAAACTGTTTTTT. As protein: CASSFPGQGEEKLFF.

The gene calls are TRBV5-4 and TRBJ2-2; 12 bases agree with TRBD1. Germline values: CDR1 SGHNT, CDR2 YYREEE (reference sequence). The CDR3 loop spans 15 amino acids. Losses at the gene ends were 4 bases for V and 6 bases for J; bases not matched to a gene: 4. The chain's CDR3 is CASSMGQGASGELFF. The CDR3 region has the DNA TGTGCCAGCAGCATGGGACAGGGGGCTTCCGGGGAGCTGTTTTTT. The entire variable domain, with the rest obtained from reference TRBV5-4 and TRBJ2-2, is as follows: ETGVTQSPTHLIKTRGQQVTLRCSSQSGHNTVSWYQQALGQGPQFIFQYYREEENGRGNFPPRFSGLQFPNYSSELNVNALELDDSALYLCASSMGQGASGELFFGEGSRLTVL.

This CDR3 reads CASSLGAGGVAKNIQYF. The CDR3 DNA reads TGTGCCAGCAGCTTAGGTGCAGGAGGGGTAGCCAAAAACATTCAGTACTTC. The rearrangement joins TRBV11-3 to TRBJ2-4, with D possibly being TRBD2 (6 bases). V was clipped by 1 base and J by 0 bases, with 13 bases between them. The V gene's germline CDR1 is SGHNT and CDR2 YENEEA. The CDR3 loop spans 17 amino acids.

The rearrangement uses TRBV6-6 and TRBJ2-7; TRBD1 agrees at 8 bases. Trimming cost V 3 bases and J 7 bases; bases outside gene matches: 8. Germline CDR1 reads MNHNY; CDR2 reads SVGAGI (reference sequence). The CDR3 covers 14 residues. The CDR3 coding sequence is TGTGCCAGCAGTTATTTCCAGGGGGCGCGGGAGCAGTACTTC. Protein sequence: CASSYFQGAREQYF.

V usage is TRBV5-1 and J usage is TRBJ1-6, with D possibly being TRBD1 (6 bases). The germline V and J ends were trimmed by 4 bases and 3 bases, with 11 bases remaining between them. The CDR3 is made up of 15 amino acids. Germline lookup yields CDR1 SGHRS and CDR2 YFSETQ. CDR3 in DNA: TGCGCCAGCAGCCCAGGGGACGGCTATAATTCACCCCTCCACTTT. Translating gives CASSPGDGYNSPLHF.

This clone turned up a few times. V is TRBV19 and J is TRBJ1-2; 8 positions match TRBD1. Trimming at V came to 4 bases and at J to 4 bases, leaving 8 bases not matched to a gene. Germline-derived CDR1 and CDR2 are LNHDA and SQIVND (reference sequence). This CDR3 comprises 15 residues. Here the CDR3 reads CASSTTGGTFYGYTF. The CDR3 DNA reads as TGTGCCAGTAGTACTACAGGGGGGACCTTCTATGGCTACACCTTC.

This clone was detected once. The chain recombines TRBV9 with TRBJ2-3, with 8 positions matching TRBD2. In germline, CDR1 is SGDLS, CDR2 YYNGEE. The CDR3 runs to 14 residues. V was clipped by 0 bases and J by 8 bases; unmatched bases: 5. DNA for the CDR3: TGTGCCAGCAGCGTAGGGGCGGGGGGAGCTACGCAGTATTTT. Encoded protein: CASSVGAGGATQYF.

V gene TRBV14 combines with J gene TRBJ2-5; 12 bases align to TRBD2. The V and J ends lost 4 bases and 4 bases, in that order; junction bases with no gene match: 7. The CDR3 sequence is 16 residues long. CDR1 and CDR2 (germline): SGHDN, FVKESK. CDR3 amino acids: CASSLGLAGGRETQYF. CDR3 DNA sequence: TGTGCCAGCAGCCTCGGCCTAGCGGGGGGGAGAGAGACCCAGTACTTC.

This clone was recorded only once. The chain joins TRBV7-3 to TRBJ2-6; TRBD1 matches at 7 bases. V shed 5 bases, J shed 6 bases, and the junction held 4 bases outside the gene matches. The CDR3 sequence is 14 residues long. The germline V gene encodes CDR1 SGHTA and CDR2 FQGTGA. The DNA of the CDR3 is TGTGCCAGCAGCGCAGGGGGTCCGGCCAACGTCCTGACTTTC. Its protein is CASSAGGPANVLTF.

This clone is labeled medium-sized. The chain recombines TRBV19 with TRBJ1-1; D gene unclear. Between the trimmed V and J ends, which lost 7 bases and 5 bases, there was a span of 14 bases. Germline V CDR1 and CDR2: LNHDA, SQIVND (reference sequence). CDR3 length equals 13 residues. CDR3 DNA sequence: TGTGCCAGTACCCCCCGTCGAGCTACTGAAGCTTTCTTT. Amino acid sequence: CASTPRRATEAFF. The full variable domain, completed using reference TRBV19 and TRBJ1-1, is DGGITQSPKYLFRKEGQNVTLSCEQNLNHDAMYWYRQDPGQGLRLIYYSQIVNDFQKGDIAEGYSVSREKKESFPLTVTSAQKNPTAFYLCASTPRRATEAFFGQGTRLTVV.

The chain has TRBV2 and TRBJ1-2; 8 bases are a match to TRBD1. J gave up 8 bases and V 6 bases, and 2 bases lay outside the gene matches. Germline assignment: CDR1 SNHLY and CDR2 FYNNEI. CDR3 length: 11 amino acids. DNA of the CDR3: TGTGCCAGCAGAGACAGGGGAGGCTACACCTTC. This sequence encodes CASRDRGGYTF.

This chain joins TRBV19 and TRBJ1-1; tentative D call: TRBD1 (5 bases). This CDR3 has 13 amino acids. CDR1 and CDR2 (germline): LNHDA, SQIVND (reference sequence). Trimming took off 3 bases at V and 1 base at J, with 6 bases between the two ends. The CDR3 DNA reads as TGTGCCAGTAGTATCGGGGGGAACACTGAAGCTTTCTTT. Translating it yields CASSIGGNTEAFF.

A single count supports this clone. This chain connects TRBV5-1 to TRBJ1-6, with 7 bases matching TRBD1. Losses at the gene ends were 1 base for V and 6 bases for J; bases not matched to a gene: 1. The CDR3 runs 14 residues. CDR1 is SGHRS and CDR2 is YFSETQ in the germline V gene. CDR3 protein: CASSLRQGNSPLHF. CDR3 DNA: TGCGCCAGCAGCTTGAGACAGGGTAATTCACCCCTCCACTTT.

The chain employs TRBV7-6 and TRBJ1-1; TRBD1 agrees at 7 bases. CDR3 size: 14 residues. The germline CDR1 and CDR2 sequences are SGHVS and FNYEAQ. The J segment lost 1 base and the V segment lost 1 base, leaving 0 bases of the junction unmatched. CDR3 in DNA: TGTGCCAGCAGCTTAGACAGGGGGAACACTGAAGCTTTCTTT. The encoded protein is CASSLDRGNTEAFF.

The chain joins TRBV18 to TRBJ1-4; 8 bases are shared with TRBD1. J was trimmed by 8 bases and V by 4 bases; bases with no gene match: 9. CDR1 is KGHSH, CDR2 LQKENI, per germline. The CDR3 length is 15 residues. The CDR3 DNA reads as TGTGCCAGCTCACACCGGACAGGGAAGGAGGAAAAACTGTTTTTT. This gives the protein CASSHRTGKEEKLFF.

V and J are TRBV6-1 and TRBJ1-3, with 9 nucleotides matching TRBD1. The CDR3 loop spans 14 amino acids. Germline trimming cut 6 bases from V and 7 bases from J; bases unmatched to any gene: 7. CDR1 MNHNS and CDR2 SASEGT come from the germline V gene. CDR3 nucleotide sequence: TGTGCCAGCAGGAGGGACAGGGACGGCAACACCATATATTTT. Its translation is CASRRDRDGNTIYF.

The chain links TRBV9 to TRBJ2-2; TRBD2 might be the D (6 bases). The germline V gene has CDR1 SGDLS and CDR2 YYNGEE. This CDR3 has 14 amino acids. Trimming stripped 4 bases from V and 7 bases from J, with 14 bases between. The CDR3 here is CASSYGGRLGELFF. DNA of the CDR3: TGTGCCAGCAGCTATGGAGGGCGGCTCGGGGAGCTGTTTTTT.

CDR3 region: CASSPDTNPYNEQFF. In DNA, the CDR3 is TGTGCCAGCAGTCCGGACACAAACCCTTACAATGAGCAGTTCTTC. This chain links TRBV7-3 with TRBJ2-1, with D perhaps TRBD1 (5 bases). The CDR3 contains 15 residues. Germline CDR1 and CDR2: SGHTA and FQGTGA. Trimming took 6 bases from V and 4 from J, leaving 16 bases between them.

The chain carries TRBV9 and TRBJ1-5; D gene uncertain. The CDR3 spans 15 residues. Germline CDR1 SGDLS, CDR2 YYNGEE. Trimming stripped 7 bases from V and 3 bases from J, with 17 bases between. CDR3 sequence reads: CASSPRGLPNQPQHF. CDR3 bases: TGTGCCAGCTCCCCTCGCGGCCTGCCCAATCAGCCCCAGCATTTT.

The V gene is TRBV6-5, the J gene TRBJ2-7; D is possibly TRBD1 (5 bases). This CDR3 region has 15 residues. V lost 5 bases and J 0 bases, leaving 14 bases between the germline ends. From germline, CDR1 is MNHEY and CDR2 SVGAGI. This CDR3 reads CASSRGHRTSYEQYF. In nucleotides, the CDR3 is TGTGCCAGCAGTAGAGGACACCGAACCTCCTACGAGCAGTACTTC.

The V gene is TRBV6-5, the J gene TRBJ2-3; TRBD2 agrees at 11 bases. The CDR3 has 16 amino acids. Germline trimming cut 4 bases from V and 3 bases from J; bases unmatched to any gene: 6. CDR1 is MNHEY and CDR2 is SVGAGI in the germline V gene. This CDR3 is CASSSLAGGQTDTQYF. The DNA of the CDR3 is TGTGCCAGCAGTTCTTTAGCGGGGGGGCAGACAGATACGCAGTATTTT.

J is TRBJ2-3 and V is TRBV4-1, with 10 positions matching TRBD2. This CDR3 has 15 residues. J was trimmed by 9 bases and V by 4 bases; bases with no gene match: 10. The V gene's germline CDR1 is MGHRA and CDR2 YSYEKL. The CDR3, as DNA: TGCGCCAGCAGCCTCGAAATAGCGGGGGGTTTGACGCAGTATTTT. It specifies CASSLEIAGGLTQYF.